This TCR beta chain was sequenced in a study of cytomegalovirus exposure and HLA in healthy donors. Findings and caveats of the study: Reports indicated that the classifier achieved high specificity and sensitivity in diagnosing cytomegalovirus status. Rarity characterized most TCR sequences, yet some public TCRs appeared in many donors. Among the CMV-associated chains, a few were confirmed in vitro as specific for CMV antigens.

Turning to this clone: Its antigen remains unidentified.

Researchers ran the PCR with 60 Vbeta and 13 Jbeta primers. Here immunoSEQ multiplex PCR was the method, and the copy in TCRdb shows in-frame clones only, minus some. This sample has about 190,000 clones; around 86% occur once, and the top ten carry over 1%. Trimming pared 2 bases from V and 0 bases from J, leaving 9 bases between. CDR1 is SGHDT, CDR2 YYEEEE, per germline. The CDR3 extends over 15 amino acids. The rearrangement links TRBV5-6 to TRBJ2-1, with unresolved D. This receptor was taken from a man younger than 40 in good health and CMV-seronegative. What was sequenced was PBMCs. CDR3 sequence reads: CASSLSWSSYNEQFF. For the CDR3, the DNA is TGTGCCAGCAGCTTAAGCTGGAGCTCCTACAATGAGCAGTTCTTC.